This T cell receptor beta chain was found in a study of CD8+ T cells in alopecia areata. Whole-study context: Each day, treated patients took oral tofacitinib twice, at 5 to 10 mg per dose.

Trimming stripped 6 bases from V and 7 bases from J, with 15 bases between. Germline V gene lookup returns CDR1 MNHEY and CDR2 SMNVEV (reference sequence). The CDR3 consists of 13 residues. Extracted RNA was reverse transcribed, and the resulting cDNA served as sequencing template. The repertoire was sequenced with immunoSEQ multiplex PCR; TCRdb's copy has only in-frame clones and lacks some. The table includes roughly 250,000 clones, over 45% detected once. The treatment: oral pan-JAK inhibitor, 5-10 mg twice daily. This clone was counted between two and nine times. This chain links TRBV27 with TRBJ2-5; D is undetermined. This TCR derives from a human donor with alopecia areata. Sequencing used CD4+ T cells sorted from blood, obtained at week 52, from a patient treated with tofacitinib. CDR3 loop: CASRRTYLGTQYF. The CDR3 region has the DNA TGTGCCAGCAGAAGGACCTATCTGGGGACCCAGTACTTC.